This T cell receptor (beta chain) was captured in a study of lymphopenia after photon versus proton radiotherapy. The CDR3 runs 18 residues. V lost 2 bases, J lost 4 bases, and 14 bases stayed unmatched. Germline loops: CDR1 SGHTS, CDR2 YDEGEE. With regard to this clone: The antigen remains unidentified.

Study-level findings and limits: Only patients who died were analyzed for survival; proton advantage is unproven. Relative stability marked proton patients; photon patients lost diversity and naive cells.

Clones were sequenced by immunoSEQ multiplex PCR, and TCRdb holds only the in-frame ones, with some missing. The sample lists more than 45,000 clones; roughly 83% were seen once. The TCR originated in a man in his sixties with pancreatic cancer. Sequencing used peripheral blood, obtained from a patient treated with proton-based radiotherapy. This rearrangement joins TRBV5-8 to TRBJ2-3, with 9 positions matching TRBD1. CDR3 in amino acids: CASSLTPGTGFTADTQYF. The CDR3 DNA reads as TGTGCCAGCAGCTTAACCCCGGGGACAGGGTTTACGGCAGATACGCAGTATTTT.